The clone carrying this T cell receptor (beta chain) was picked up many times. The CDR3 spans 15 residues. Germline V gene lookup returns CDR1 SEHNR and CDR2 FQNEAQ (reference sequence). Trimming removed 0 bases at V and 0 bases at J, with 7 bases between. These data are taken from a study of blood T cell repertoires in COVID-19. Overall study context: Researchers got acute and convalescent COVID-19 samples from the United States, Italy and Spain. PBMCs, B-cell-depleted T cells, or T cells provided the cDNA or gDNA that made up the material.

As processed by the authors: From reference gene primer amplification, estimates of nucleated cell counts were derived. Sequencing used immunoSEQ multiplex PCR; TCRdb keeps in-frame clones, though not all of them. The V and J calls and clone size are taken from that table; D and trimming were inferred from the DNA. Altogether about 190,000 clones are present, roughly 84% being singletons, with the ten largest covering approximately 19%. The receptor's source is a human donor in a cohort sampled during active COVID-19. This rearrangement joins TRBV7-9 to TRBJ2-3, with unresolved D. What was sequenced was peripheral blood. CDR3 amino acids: CASSLAETSTDTQYF. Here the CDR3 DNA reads TGTGCCAGCAGCTTAGCGGAGACTAGCACAGATACGCAGTATTTT.